The 21 T cell receptor beta chains presented below share a single source sample, sequenced in a study of shared clonotypes between healthy human individuals. Sequenced by immunoSEQ multiplex PCR; TCRdb stores in-frame clones only, minus some. The table lists around 1,000,000 clones, approximately 80% of them singletons, with over 0.8% in the top ten. The sequencing input was memory CD4+ T cells from PBMCs. Subset specified: CD45RA-negative fraction. These receptors originate from a man aged 18 to 30 in good health. Some clones in this sample may be carry-over from other donors' samples.

The chain is built from TRBV7-2 and TRBJ2-3; 7 nucleotides match TRBD2. Germline V gene sequence: CDR1 SGHTA, CDR2 FQGNSA. This CDR3 spans 14 amino acids. V shed 5 bases, J shed 0 bases, and the junction held 2 bases outside the gene matches. CDR3 nucleotide sequence: TGTGCCAGCAGCGGGGACTATAGCACAGATACGCAGTATTTT. It specifies CASSGDYSTDTQYF.

This CDR3 reads CASSGITDTQYF. Written as DNA, the CDR3 is TGTGCCAGCAGCGGTATCACAGATACGCAGTATTTT. The chain employs TRBV6-1 and TRBJ2-3; D remains ambiguous. From germline, CDR1 is MNHNS and CDR2 SASEGT. The CDR3 has 12 residues. Trimming cost V 6 bases and J 2 bases, with 6 bases left between them.

V usage is TRBV29-1 and J usage is TRBJ2-4; 14 bases match TRBD2. With 0 bases clipped from V and 0 bases from J, the junction kept 13 bases outside the gene matches. This CDR3 is built from 21 residues. Germline V gene data show CDR1 as SQVTM and CDR2 as ANQGSEA. As DNA, the CDR3 is TGCAGCGTTGAAGATCTGGGGACTAGCGGGAGTGGTTCTTTAGCCAAAAACATTCAGTACTTC. Residues: CSVEDLGTSGSGSLAKNIQYF.

The chain recombines TRBV28 with TRBJ2-2; 9 bases fit TRBD1. This CDR3 comprises 13 residues. Germline trimming cut 10 bases from V and 4 bases from J; bases unmatched to any gene: 4. CDR1 and CDR2 (germline): MDHEN, SYDVKM. The CDR3 here is CATLQGATGELFF. The CDR3 nucleotides are TGTGCCACCTTACAGGGGGCCACCGGGGAGCTGTTTTTT.

This clone was recorded a few times. This rearrangement joins TRBV4-3 to TRBJ2-1; the D is unclear. The germline V gene has CDR1 LGHNA and CDR2 YSLEER. CDR3 length: 15 residues. The germline V and J ends were trimmed by 0 bases and 5 bases, with 11 bases remaining between them. Here the CDR3 reads CASSQDARYNNEQFF. The CDR3 DNA follows: TGCGCCAGCAGCCAAGATGCCAGGTATAACAATGAGCAGTTCTTC.

The chain combines TRBV18 with TRBJ1-1; TRBD1 matches 7 bases. Germline lookup yields CDR1 KGHSH and CDR2 LQKENI. CDR3 length equals 15 residues. Germline trimming cut 4 bases from V and 1 base from J; bases unmatched to any gene: 6. DNA of the CDR3: TGTGCCAGCTCACAACAGGGACAGCAGAACACTGAAGCTTTCTTT. This gives the protein CASSQQGQQNTEAFF.

The chain uses TRBV28 and TRBJ2-7, with 7 bases fitting TRBD1. After removal of 6 bases from V and 3 bases from J, the junction contained 5 bases not matched to a gene. From germline, CDR1 is MDHEN and CDR2 SYDVKM. The CDR3 runs to 13 residues. CDR3 DNA: TGTGCCAGCAGAACAGGGGCCCTCTACGAGCAGTACTTC. Protein: CASRTGALYEQYF.

This chain uses TRBV6-5 with TRBJ1-1; TRBD1 agrees at 9 bases. Trimming took 0 bases from V and 2 from J; bases not matched to a gene: 4. Per the germline V gene, CDR1 is MNHEY and CDR2 is SVGAGI. The CDR3 consists of 16 residues. The CDR3 is CASSYSAGQGNTEAFF. As DNA, the CDR3 is TGTGCCAGCAGTTACTCGGCGGGACAGGGTAACACTGAAGCTTTCTTT.

Turning to this clone: One junction end disagrees with the germline gene, perhaps due to a read error. The chain couples TRBV13 to TRBJ2-3, with D tentatively TRBD2 (6 bases). Germline CDR1 and CDR2: PRHDT and FYEKMQ (reference sequence). This CDR3 region has 15 residues. The CDR3, as DNA: TGTGTCAGCAGCTTTTACGGGAGCCCCACAGATACGCAGTATTTT. As protein: CVSSFYGSPTDTQYF.

This chain joins TRBV27 and TRBJ1-4; D unclear. Per germline, CDR1 MNHEY and CDR2 SMNVEV (reference sequence). Trimming took off 3 bases at V and 3 bases at J, with 17 bases between the two ends. The CDR3 contains 17 residues. The chain's CDR3 is CASSFSSGRNPNEKLFF. The DNA for the CDR3 is TGTGCCAGCAGTTTCTCTTCCGGACGGAACCCTAATGAAAAACTGTTTTTT. Using reference TRBV27 and TRBJ1-4 for the parts outside the CDR3, the full variable domain is EAQVTQNPRYLITVTGKKLTVTCSQNMNHEYMSWYRQDPGLGLRQIYYSMNVEVTDKGDVPEGYKVSRKEKRNFPLILESPSPNQTSLYFCASSFSSGRNPNEKLFFGSGTQLSVL.

The chain has TRBV7-3 and TRBJ2-1, with D possibly being TRBD2 (6 bases). This CDR3 region has 15 residues. Deletions cut 3 bases from V and 0 bases from J, with 9 bases between. Germline V gene data show CDR1 as SGHTA and CDR2 as FQGTGA. In nucleotides, the CDR3 is TGTGCCAGCAGCTTCCGGGACTCCTCCTACAATGAGCAGTTCTTC. Encoded protein: CASSFRDSSYNEQFF.

Only one count was recorded for this clone. This chain uses TRBV6-6 with TRBJ2-2; no reliable D call. CDR3 length: 15 residues. Trimming shortened V by 6 bases and J by 5 bases, and 16 bases separated the two germline ends. Germline CDR1 MNHNY, CDR2 SVGAGI (reference sequence). This CDR3 is CASRPQPQGTGELFF. The CDR3 DNA sequence: TGTGCCAGCAGGCCCCAGCCCCAAGGAACCGGGGAGCTGTTTTTT.

The chain combines TRBV5-5 with TRBJ2-7; tentatively, D is TRBD2 (5 bases). The CDR3 is 13 residues long. Trimming stripped 0 bases from V and 2 bases from J, with 6 bases between. The germline CDR1 and CDR2 sequences are SGHKS and YYEKEE (reference sequence). CDR3: CASSLASPYEQYF. In DNA form, the CDR3 reads TGTGCCAGCAGCTTGGCTAGCCCCTACGAGCAGTACTTC.

This chain joins TRBV30 and TRBJ1-6; weak D call: TRBD1 (6 bases). There are 14 residues in the CDR3. The V gene lost 5 bases and the J gene lost 9 bases, with 17 bases spanning the gap. Germline V gene data show CDR1 as GTSNPN and CDR2 as SVGIG (reference sequence). The CDR3: CAWGQQGEVSPLHF. DNA of the CDR3: TGTGCCTGGGGACAACAGGGTGAGGTTTCACCCCTCCACTTT.

The chain couples TRBV4-1 to TRBJ1-4; TRBD1 agrees at 7 bases. Trimming at V came to 1 base and at J to 4 bases, leaving 3 bases not matched to a gene. Germline values: CDR1 MGHRA, CDR2 YSYEKL. The CDR3 runs 15 residues. In DNA, the CDR3 is TGCGCCAGCAGCCAAGGGCAGGGGGATAATGAAAAACTGTTTTTT. This gives the protein CASSQGQGDNEKLFF.

V usage is TRBV7-3 and J usage is TRBJ2-1; 8 positions agree with TRBD2. CDR1 SGHTA and CDR2 FQGTGA come from the germline V gene. V was pared by 3 bases and J by 8 bases, with 6 bases of the junction left unmatched. The CDR3 is made up of 14 amino acids. The CDR3 region has the DNA TGTGCCAGCAGCTTGCGAGCGGGGGTCGATGAGCAGTTCTTC. It encodes CASSLRAGVDEQFF.

The V call is TRBV7-8, the J call TRBJ1-4, with 8 bases aligning to TRBD1. The J segment lost 8 bases and the V segment lost 2 bases, leaving 4 bases of the junction unmatched. The CDR3 has 14 residues. Germline CDR1 reads SGHVS; CDR2 reads FQNEAQ. CDR3 protein: CASSLQGAGEKLFF. In nucleotides, the CDR3 is TGTGCCAGCAGCTTACAGGGGGCGGGAGAAAAACTGTTTTTT.

This rearrangement joins TRBV5-1 to TRBJ1-2, with a tentative D call TRBD1 (5 bases). V was clipped by 1 base and J by 4 bases, with 14 bases between them. This CDR3 is 15 amino acids long. Germline V gene data show CDR1 as SGHRS and CDR2 as YFSETQ. CDR3 sequence (DNA): TGCGCCAGCAGCTTGAACCAGGCAGGGCCCTATGGCTACACCTTC. This sequence encodes CASSLNQAGPYGYTF.

Of note for this clone: The same CDR3 is also encoded by other DNA sequences in this sample. The chain carries TRBV19 and TRBJ1-4; D unclear. V gave up 6 bases and J gave up 0 bases, with 11 bases separating them. Germline-derived CDR1 and CDR2 are LNHDA and SQIVND (reference sequence). This CDR3 is 15 amino acids long. The CDR3 coding sequence is TGTGCCAGTAGGACCGCCGGGGCAACTAATGAAAAACTGTTTTTT. It specifies CASRTAGATNEKLFF.

This clone was seen only a few times. The V and J genes are TRBV5-3 and TRBJ1-4, with a possible D match to TRBD1 (6 bases). TRBV5-3 is labeled an ORF, and its function is uncertain. V shed 4 bases and J shed 4 bases, with 11 bases lying between them. The CDR3 totals 14 residues. The chain's CDR3 is CARSPDRLNEKLFF. The CDR3, as DNA: TGTGCCAGAAGCCCGGACAGACTTAATGAAAAACTGTTTTTT.

The V gene is TRBV7-3, the J gene TRBJ2-2; TRBD2 might be the D (5 bases). Germline lookup yields CDR1 SGHTA and CDR2 FQGTGA. V lost 0 bases and J lost 6, with 11 bases in between. This CDR3 is 15 amino acids long. The CDR3 sequence is CASSLTLPGSGELFF. The CDR3 region has the DNA TGTGCCAGCAGCTTAACGTTACCGGGGTCCGGGGAGCTGTTTTTT.